This TCR beta chain is drawn from a study of early T cells in non-severe SARS-CoV-2 infection. TCRdb re-called the 5' RACE reads with MiXCR, one entry per CDR3 protein. The top ten hold roughly 4.6% of the sample, which has 50,000 to 70,000 distinct CDR3 sequences, approximately 12% seen once. The CDR3 runs to 15 residues. Deletions cut 7 bases from V and 2 bases from J, with 18 bases between. CDR1 and CDR2 from the germline V gene are KGHSH and LQKENI. The gene calls are TRBV18 and TRBJ2-7; D possibly corresponds to TRBD1 (5 bases). The receptor comes from an adult who was a healthcare worker with PCR-confirmed SARS-CoV-2 infection or an uninfected control (not recorded which). Source material: whole blood. The CDR3 is CASYHRQSDPYEQYF. In nucleotides, the CDR3 is TGTGCCAGCTATCATCGACAGTCCGACCCCTACGAGCAGTACTTC.